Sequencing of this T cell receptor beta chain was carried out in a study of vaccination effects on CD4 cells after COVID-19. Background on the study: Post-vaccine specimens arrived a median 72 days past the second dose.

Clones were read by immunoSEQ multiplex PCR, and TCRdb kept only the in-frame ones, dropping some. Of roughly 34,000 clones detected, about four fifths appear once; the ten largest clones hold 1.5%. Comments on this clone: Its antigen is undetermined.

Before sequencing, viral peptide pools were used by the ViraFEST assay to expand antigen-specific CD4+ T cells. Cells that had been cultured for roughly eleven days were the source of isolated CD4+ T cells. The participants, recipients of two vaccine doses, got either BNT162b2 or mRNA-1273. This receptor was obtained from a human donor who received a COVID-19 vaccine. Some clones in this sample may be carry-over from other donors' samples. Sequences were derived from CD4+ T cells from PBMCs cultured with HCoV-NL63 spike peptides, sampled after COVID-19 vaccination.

The CDR3, as DNA: TGTGCCAGCACCTTCCTCCGGGGGCGCAGCACCGGGGAGCTGTTTTTT. Translation gives CASTFLRGRSTGELFF. The rearrangement links TRBV11-2 to TRBJ2-2; D is tentatively TRBD1 or TRBD2 (6 bases each). Germline lookup yields CDR1 SGHAT and CDR2 FQNNGV. The ends were cut back, 7 bases at V and 4 bases at J, with 19 bases in the middle. The CDR3 is 16 amino acids.